This T cell receptor beta chain appears in the sequencing data of a study of T cell responses to AZD1222 COVID-19 vaccine. Germline V CDR1 and CDR2: SQVTM, ANQGSEA. The CDR3 length is 11 residues. A word on this clone: Its target is unknown.

Clones were read by immunoSEQ multiplex PCR, and TCRdb kept only the in-frame ones, dropping some. The specimen's table records about 140,000 clones. Study conclusions and caveats: Nearly half of unique spike-specific TCRs reportedly avoided B.1.351 and B.1.1.7 mutated regions. It was only a handful of AZD1222 recipients who were seropositive at baseline.

V gene TRBV29-1 combines with J gene TRBJ1-1; TRBD1 agrees at 8 bases. The TCR comes from an adult in good health. The specimen was peripheral blood. CDR3 protein: CSTQSGTGAFF. The DNA of the CDR3 is TGCAGTACACAATCCGGGACAGGAGCTTTCTTT.